One and the same sample provided the 15 T cell receptor beta chains below, sequenced in a study of T-cell memory formation after mild COVID-19. One entry per CDR3 protein, called by TCRdb with MiXCR from the 5' RACE reads. The data hold a few hundred thousand distinct CDR3 sequences, with 15% to 20% observed a single time. Material: PBMCs or a T cell subset sorted from them (not recorded which). The receptors were gathered from a man aged 18 to 29 who had mild COVID-19 (a few samples of this study predate the infection). Cell type and time point are not known.

This clonotype occurred a few times. This chain links TRBV29-1 with TRBJ2-1, with 9 bases fitting TRBD1. The CDR3 is 15 amino acids. The junction had 9 bases not matched to a gene; V was cut back by 5 bases and J by 4 bases. From germline, CDR1 is SQVTM and CDR2 ANQGSEA. CDR3 amino acids: CSVSPGQGGYNEQFF. The CDR3 DNA sequence: TGCAGCGTTTCCCCGGGACAGGGAGGTTACAATGAGCAGTTCTTC.

The chain has TRBV7-3 and TRBJ2-2; 9 bases map to TRBD1. CDR1 SGHTA and CDR2 FQGTGA come from the germline V gene. The CDR3 consists of 15 residues. V shed 5 bases and J 7 bases; nucleotides not matched to a gene: 8. CDR3 in DNA: TGTGCCAGCAGCCCCCGGACAGGGGAAGGCGGGGAGCTGTTTTTT. The encoded protein is CASSPRTGEGGELFF.

This clonotype occurred a few times. The chain joins TRBV7-2 to TRBJ2-5; the D is unclear. This CDR3 is 14 amino acids long. V was trimmed by 10 bases and J by 1 base, leaving 16 bases between them. Looked up from germline, CDR1 is SGHTA and CDR2 is FQGNSA. The CDR3 DNA follows: TGTGCCACCAAAGCCTCCCTACCCCAAGAGACCCAGTACTTC. Translating gives CATKASLPQETQYF.

CDR3 sequence (DNA): TGCGCCAGCAGCCTTACTCATCGGGAGACCCAGTACTTC. It encodes CASSLTHRETQYF. The rearrangement links TRBV5-1 to TRBJ2-5; no clear D. The CDR3 sequence is 13 residues long. Germline lookup yields CDR1 SGHRS and CDR2 YFSETQ. Trimming took 4 bases from V and 5 from J, leaving 12 bases between them.

This clonotype was observed a few times. The chain is built from TRBV5-1 and TRBJ1-1; 8 nucleotides match TRBD1. Germline assignment: CDR1 SGHRS and CDR2 YFSETQ. The CDR3 has 14 residues. Trimming cost V 7 bases and J 0 bases; bases outside gene matches: 5. The CDR3 nucleotides read TGCGCCAGCGGACAGGGCCCCATGAACACTGAAGCTTTCTTT. This sequence encodes CASGQGPMNTEAFF.

The chain employs TRBV6-5 and TRBJ2-7; the match to TRBD1 covers 7 bases. In germline, CDR1 is MNHEY, CDR2 SVGAGI. The CDR3 is made up of 15 amino acids. With 5 bases clipped from V and 1 base from J, the junction kept 8 bases outside the gene matches. This CDR3 is CASSISTGRSYEQYF. CDR3 DNA: TGTGCCAGCAGTATTTCGACAGGGCGTTCCTACGAGCAGTACTTC.

CDR3 in DNA: TGTGCCAGCAGTCCAACGGGGATAGAGACCCAGTACTTC. The encoded protein is CASSPTGIETQYF. The rearrangement links TRBV7-3 to TRBJ2-5; D perhaps matches TRBD2 (5 bases). Germline V CDR1 and CDR2: SGHTA, FQGTGA. V was shortened by 6 bases and J by 4 bases, with 12 bases between the two germline ends. The CDR3 covers 13 residues.

In its sample, this clonotype was seen once. J is TRBJ2-5 and V is TRBV28; D gene unclear. Between the trimmed V and J ends, which lost 8 bases and 7 bases, there was a span of 11 bases. This CDR3 has 11 amino acids. The germline gives CDR1 MDHEN, CDR2 SYDVKM. The CDR3 is CASRGPGTQYF. The CDR3 nucleotides read TGTGCCAGCCGAGGTCCGGGGACCCAGTACTTC.

This clonotype was counted many times. V is TRBV7-2 and J is TRBJ2-5, with D hard to call. The CDR3 is 13 amino acids. Germline V CDR1 and CDR2: SGHTA, FQGNSA. V lost 1 base and J 5 bases, leaving 8 bases between the germline ends. The CDR3 DNA follows: TGTGCCAGCAGCTTAGACTATAGCGAGACCCAGTACTTC. Residues: CASSLDYSETQYF. The full variable domain, with the rest looked up from reference TRBV7-2 and TRBJ2-5, is GAGVSQSPSNKVTEKGKDVELRCDPISGHTALYWYRQSLGQGLEFLIYFQGNSAPDKSGLPSDRFSAERTGGSVSTLTIQRTQQEDSAVYLCASSLDYSETQYFGPGTRLLVL.

This clonotype was seen only once. This chain links TRBV6-2 or TRBV6-3 with TRBJ2-5; no firm D call. Trimming left V 6 bases short and J 7 bases short, with 9 bases between. The germline V gene has CDR1 MNHEY and CDR2 SVGEGT. The CDR3 totals 11 residues. In DNA, the CDR3 is TGTGCCAGCAGCACCGGAGTGACCCAGTACTTC. Its protein is CASSTGVTQYF.

V is TRBV4-3 and J is TRBJ2-1; D call uncertain. Germline V gene data show CDR1 as LGHNA and CDR2 as YSLEER. V shed 0 bases and J shed 3 bases, with 12 bases lying between them. The CDR3 spans 16 residues. CDR3 DNA sequence: TGCGCCAGCAGCCAAGAGGGATGGAACGGCTACAATGAGCAGTTCTTC. Translating gives CASSQEGWNGYNEQFF.

This sequence joins TRBV4-3 and TRBJ2-7, with 11 bases that match TRBD1. The CDR3 length is 13 residues. The V segment lost 4 bases and the J segment 7 bases; nucleotides outside the gene matches: 3. Germline V gene lookup returns CDR1 LGHNA and CDR2 YSLEER. In nucleotides, the CDR3 is TGCGCCAGCAGCCGGGGACAGGGGGGAGAGCAGTACTTC. Protein: CASSRGQGGEQYF.

CDR3 DNA: TGTGCCAGCTCACCTCGGGGCGGGACAGAGACCCAGTACTTC. It specifies CASSPRGGTETQYF. This chain joins TRBV18 and TRBJ2-5, with D tentatively TRBD2 (6 bases). Germline CDR1 reads KGHSH; CDR2 reads LQKENI. The CDR3 runs 14 residues. V lost 3 bases, J lost 4 bases, and 12 bases lay in between.

In the case of this clonotype: Just one base apart from a much larger clone, this may be a read error. The chain joins TRBV6-2 or TRBV6-3 to TRBJ2-3; 9 bases are shared with TRBD2. CDR1 is MNHEY, CDR2 SVGEGT, per germline. CDR3 length equals 15 residues. The CDR3 region is CASSYNAGGPETQYF. CDR3 DNA: TGTGCCAGCAGTTACAATGCGGGGGGGCCAGAAACGCAGTATTTT.

This clonotype was seen only a few times. The rearrangement links TRBV7-2 to TRBJ1-3; D perhaps matches TRBD1 (5 bases). The germline gives CDR1 SGHTA, CDR2 FQGNSA. The V gene lost 1 base and the J gene lost 2 bases, with 9 bases spanning the gap. The CDR3 has 15 amino acids. DNA of the CDR3: TGTGCCAGCAGCTTAGAAGTCAGGGCTGGAAACACCATATATTTT. This codes for CASSLEVRAGNTIYF.